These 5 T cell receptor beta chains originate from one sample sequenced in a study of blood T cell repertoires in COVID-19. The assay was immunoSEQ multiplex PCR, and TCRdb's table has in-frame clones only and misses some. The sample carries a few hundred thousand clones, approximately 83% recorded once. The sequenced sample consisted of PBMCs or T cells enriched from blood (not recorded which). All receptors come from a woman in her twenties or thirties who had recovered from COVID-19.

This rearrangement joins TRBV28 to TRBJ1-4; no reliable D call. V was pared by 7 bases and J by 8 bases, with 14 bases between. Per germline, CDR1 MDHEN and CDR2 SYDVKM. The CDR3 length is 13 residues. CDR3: CASTSGSLEKLFF. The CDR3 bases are TGTGCCAGCACCTCGGGTTCATTAGAAAAACTGTTTTTT. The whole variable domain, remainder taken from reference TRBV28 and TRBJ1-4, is DVKVTQSSRYLVKRTGEKVFLECVQDMDHENMFWYRQDPGLGLRLIYFSYDVKMKEKGDIPEGYSVSREKKERFSLILESASTNQTSMYLCASTSGSLEKLFFGSGTQLSVL.

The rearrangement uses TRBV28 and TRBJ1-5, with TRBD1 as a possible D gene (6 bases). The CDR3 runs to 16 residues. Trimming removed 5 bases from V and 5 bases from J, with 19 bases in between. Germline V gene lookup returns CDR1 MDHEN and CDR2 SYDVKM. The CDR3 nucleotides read TGTGCCAGCAGTAGAGGGGGGGGAGGCCTACATCAGCCCCAGCATTTT. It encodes CASSRGGGGLHQPQHF.

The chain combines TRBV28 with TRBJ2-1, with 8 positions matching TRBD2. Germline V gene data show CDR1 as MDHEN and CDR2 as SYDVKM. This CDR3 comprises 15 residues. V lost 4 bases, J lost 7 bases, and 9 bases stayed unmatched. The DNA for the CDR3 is TGTGCCAGCAGTTCTCCGGGACTAGGGGGAAATGAGCAGTTCTTC. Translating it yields CASSSPGLGGNEQFF. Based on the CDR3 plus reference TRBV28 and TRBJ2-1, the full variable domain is DVKVTQSSRYLVKRTGEKVFLECVQDMDHENMFWYRQDPGLGLRLIYFSYDVKMKEKGDIPEGYSVSREKKERFSLILESASTNQTSMYLCASSSPGLGGNEQFFGPGTRLTVL.

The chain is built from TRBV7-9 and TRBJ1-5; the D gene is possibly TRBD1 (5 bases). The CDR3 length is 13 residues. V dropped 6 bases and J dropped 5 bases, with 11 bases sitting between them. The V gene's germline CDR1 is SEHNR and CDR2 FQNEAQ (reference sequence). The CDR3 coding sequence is TGTGCCAGCAGTCGGACACCTGATCAGCCCCAGCATTTT. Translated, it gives CASSRTPDQPQHF.

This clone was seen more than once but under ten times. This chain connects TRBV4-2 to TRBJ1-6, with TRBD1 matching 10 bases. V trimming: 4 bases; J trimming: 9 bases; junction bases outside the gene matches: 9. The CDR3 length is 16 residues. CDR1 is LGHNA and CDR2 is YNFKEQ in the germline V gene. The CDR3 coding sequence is TGTGCCAGCAGCCCAACGTCGACAGGGGGCGGTTCACCCCTCCACTTT. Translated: CASSPTSTGGGSPLHF.